The 3 T cell receptor beta chains in this list originate from one sample, sequenced in a study of blood T cell repertoires in COVID-19. Repertoires were generated with immunoSEQ multiplex PCR, while TCRdb's copy carries only in-frame clones and drops some. The sample contains fewer than 250,000 clones, 84% of which appear only once. Sequenced sample: PBMCs or T cells enriched from blood (not recorded which). Receptors originate from a man aged 60 to 75 who had recovered from COVID-19.

V and J are TRBV14 and TRBJ1-1; 7 bases agree with TRBD1. Germline CDR1 and CDR2: SGHDN and FVKESK. CDR3 length: 13 residues. Trimming at V came to 9 bases and at J to 0 bases, leaving 4 bases not matched to a gene. CDR3 sequence (DNA): TGTGCCAGTAAGGGACAGTTGAACACTGAAGCTTTCTTT. The encoded protein is CASKGQLNTEAFF.

V and J are TRBV20-1 and TRBJ1-5; D is unclear. This CDR3 has 14 residues. Germline CDR1 DFQATT, CDR2 SNEGSKA (reference sequence). V lost 4 bases to trimming and J lost 2 bases, with 12 bases between them. The DNA for the CDR3 is TGCAGTGCTATTGAGGGCGGGGGCAATCAGCCCCAGCATTTT. It codes for CSAIEGGGNQPQHF.

J is TRBJ1-6 and V is TRBV7-2, with a possible D match to TRBD1 (6 bases). The CDR3 loop spans 16 amino acids. V lost 2 bases, J lost 9 bases, and 17 bases lay in between. CDR1 and CDR2 (germline): SGHTA, FQGNSA. CDR3 sequence: CASSLIWTRGFSPLHF. Written as DNA, the CDR3 is TGTGCCAGCAGCTTAATCTGGACAAGGGGGTTTTCACCCCTCCACTTT.